These T cell receptor beta chains were read from a single sample in a study of shared clonotypes between healthy human individuals. Data came from immunoSEQ multiplex PCR; TCRdb stores just in-frame clones and leaves some out. The profile shows about 1.1 million clones, 77% of them singletons. The sample was memory CD4+ T cells from PBMCs. These receptors were collected from a man aged 18 to 30 in good health. Some clones in this sample may be carry-over from other donors' samples. CDR3s include the opening cysteine and the closing phenylalanine or tryptophan. D genes are given only for firm matches. Size is omitted from some rows. Given values are once, few, many or a class for expanded clones.

- - TRBV28 CASSANPLYEQYF
- TRBD1 TRBV9 CASSVTGGGYGYTF
- - TRBV6-1 CASSDRQLWGQPQHF
- - TRBV10-3 CAISEGQQWANYGYTF
many TRBD2 TRBV10-3 CAISESLAGAEQFF
few TRBD1 TRBV30 CAFRGRSNTEAFF
- TRBD1 TRBV5-1 CASSLGQGGSTEAFF
- TRBD2 TRBV4-3 CASSHIAGGPVDEQYF
- TRBD1 TRBV15 CATSPRTGGIEQYF
- TRBD1 TRBV25-1 CASSVSEGTGANYGYTF
- - TRBV7-2 CASSSINPAGREQFF
- - TRBV6-1 CASSEGGLSAFF
- TRBD2 TRBV18 CASSPGTSGFEQYF
- - TRBV28 CASRYQGYPAEAFF
many - TRBV4-3 CASSQRTSSTEAFF
- - TRBV6-6 CASSYSPEVQREKLFF
once - TRBV4-1 CASSQDLAYTQYF
- - TRBV6-6 CASSTRVSETQYF
few TRBD2 TRBV11-2 CASGGVRRSTDTQYF
- TRBD2 TRBV5-1 CASTGLAGTNTGELFF
- - TRBV9 CASSPRDSHRETQYF
- TRBD2 TRBV5-6 CASSGVGTSGKNEQFF
- - TRBV13 CASSLSSVRGPYGYTF
- - TRBV18 CASSMGRRGNYEQYF
- - TRBV28 CASSSALYEQYF
- TRBD2 TRBV6-5 CASSSGLAITYNEQFF
- TRBD1 TRBV19 CASSISGTGTYEQYF
- TRBD2 TRBV18 CASSLTGTSGEEQYF
few - TRBV2 CASSRGRSNYGYTF
- TRBD2 TRBV15 CATSRGHGTSGRSSYEQYF
few - TRBV15 CATSRDKGGAKPQHF
once - TRBV27 CASTNLKRNTGELFF
- - TRBV28 CASTQPQGSEQYF
- - TRBV6-5 CASSETGGVTEAFF
- - TRBV6-1 CASSERRGEIQETQYF
- - TRBV11-2 CASSLKSPVHYEQYF
- - TRBV30 CAWSVLIDQPQHF
- - TRBV6-5 CASSYSSVARAIQYF
- TRBD2 TRBV28 CASSARGNEQFF
- - TRBV19 CASSPGFSGNTIYF
- TRBD2 TRBV14 CASHQSGPSGRRNEQFF
- - TRBV7-2 CASSLIGSRLYYGYTF
- - TRBV7-9 CASSLDGAQETQYF
- TRBD1 TRBV29-1 CSVRDRASLYEQYF
- TRBD2 TRBV5-1 CASWGGAGDTQYF